This T cell receptor (beta chain) was recorded in a study of T-cell reconstitution after alpha-beta-depleted transplantation in children. Findings and limits, study-wide: T-cell counts and diversity were attributed mostly to newly produced T cells one year after transplant. There were reportedly several hundred expanded graft clones from which alpha-beta T cells came about two months after transplant. Certain patients had high TCRbeta diversity at day 60, and it came from recipient T cells and thymic progenitors that survived.

This clonotype has a handful of counts. Its target is not known. The TCRbeta library incorporated unique molecular identifiers. Each CDR3 protein gets one entry after TCRdb re-called the PCR reads with MiXCR. The repertoire includes approximately 89,000 distinct CDR3 sequences, roughly a sixth of them detected once, and about 19% sits in the top ten. CDR3 length: 10 amino acids. Germline CDR1 and CDR2: SNHLY and FYNNEI. The ends were cut back, 11 bases at V and 4 bases at J, with 9 bases in the middle. The chain recombines TRBV2 with TRBJ2-7, with D maybe TRBD2 (6 bases). Sequenced here: PBMCs, mostly from graft donor cells, sampled 180 days after TCRalphabeta/CD19-depleted stem cell transplant. This clonotype was obtained from a male patient aged 2-10 years who had a stem cell transplant for acute lymphoblastic leukemia, so the T cells may come from the graft donor. The CDR3, as DNA: TGTGCCTCCGGGGGATACGAGCAGTACTTC. Amino acids: CASGGYEQYF.